This entry is about one T cell receptor beta chain. It lacks a known antigen. Nothing much larger sits one base from this clone, and base qualities are not available. This record comes from a study of T-cell reconstitution after alpha-beta-depleted transplantation in children listed by TCRdb under 2016. About the full investigation: T-cell immune reconstitution after TCRalphabeta/CD19-depleted allogeneic hematopoietic cell transplantation in children was quantitatively tracked in the study by means of TCR repertoire profiling. What the authors observed across the whole study: Over the following months the frequencies of hyperexpanded clones went down, and after one year T-cell counts and TCRbeta diversity were mostly credited to newly produced T cells. Apparently early alphabetaT-cell count recovery about two months after transplant reportedly relied on only several hundred rapidly expanded clones derived from non-depleted graft cells. In some patients, high TCRbeta diversity at day 60 was attributed to recipient T cells and intrathymic progenitors that had survived conditioning.

Between the V and J ends, shortened by 4 bases and 3 bases respectively, the junction contains 10 bases. The CDR3 spans 12 residues, from the cysteine through the phenylalanine. Only the CDR3 portion is preserved as DNA: 36 bases, with reading frame beginning at the first base. Taken from the germline V gene, the CDR1 and CDR2 loops are SQVTM and ANQGSEA. In the paper's terms, the treatment or condition label means: allogeneic hematopoietic cell transplantation with graft depleted of TCRalphabeta T cells and CD19 B cells. Transplant recipients were children who received TCRalphabeta/CD19-depleted allogeneic hematopoietic cell grafts. Libraries were constructed by PCR. The sequencer listed for this sample is Illumina HiSeq 2500. TCR libraries were prepared with molecular barcoding, using unique molecular identifiers to normalize TCRbeta repertoire quantification. Using fastp trimming at Q25 and MiXCR clonotype assembly, TCRdb reanalyzed the public sequencing data and kept in-frame beta chains. Records with the same CDR3 protein are collapsed into one entry carrying the most frequent genes and DNA. For this sample the table gives about 980,000 distinct CDR3 sequences, of which about 29% were detected only once. The ten biggest clones cover 25% to 35% of the sample.

The clonotype originates from a boy under two years old who had a stem cell transplant for SCID, so the T cells may come from the graft donor. Sequencing was performed on PBMCs, mostly from graft donor cells, taken 360 days after TCRalphabeta/CD19-depleted stem cell transplant. Recombination connected TRBV29-1 to TRBJ2-7; the D gene is unclear. The bases are TGCAGCGTTGTGGTGCAATACTACGAGCAGTACTTC. This gives the protein CSVVVQYYEQYF.